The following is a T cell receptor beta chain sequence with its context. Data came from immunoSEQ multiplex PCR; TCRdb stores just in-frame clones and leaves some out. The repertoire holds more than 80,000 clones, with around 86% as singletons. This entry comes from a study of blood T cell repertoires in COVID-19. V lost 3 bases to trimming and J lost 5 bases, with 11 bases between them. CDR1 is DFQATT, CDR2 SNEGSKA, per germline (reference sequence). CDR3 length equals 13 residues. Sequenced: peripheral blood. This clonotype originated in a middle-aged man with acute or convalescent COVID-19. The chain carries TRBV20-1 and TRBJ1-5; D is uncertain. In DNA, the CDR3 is TGCAGTGCTAGTGACCGCGGGGATCAGCCCCAGCATTTT. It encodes CSASDRGDQPQHF.